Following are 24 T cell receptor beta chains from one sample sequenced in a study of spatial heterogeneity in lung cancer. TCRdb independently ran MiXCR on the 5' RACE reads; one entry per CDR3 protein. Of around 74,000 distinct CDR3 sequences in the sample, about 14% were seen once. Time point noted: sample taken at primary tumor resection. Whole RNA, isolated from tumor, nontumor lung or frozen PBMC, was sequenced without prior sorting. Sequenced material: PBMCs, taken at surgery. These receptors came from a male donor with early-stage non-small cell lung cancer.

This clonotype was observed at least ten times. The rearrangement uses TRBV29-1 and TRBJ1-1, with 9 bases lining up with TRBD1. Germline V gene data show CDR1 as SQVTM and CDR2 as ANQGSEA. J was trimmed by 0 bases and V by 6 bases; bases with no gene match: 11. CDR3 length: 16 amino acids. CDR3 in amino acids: CSVGQGTSPMNTEAFF. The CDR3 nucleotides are TGCAGCGTAGGACAGGGGACATCTCCAATGAACACTGAAGCTTTCTTT.

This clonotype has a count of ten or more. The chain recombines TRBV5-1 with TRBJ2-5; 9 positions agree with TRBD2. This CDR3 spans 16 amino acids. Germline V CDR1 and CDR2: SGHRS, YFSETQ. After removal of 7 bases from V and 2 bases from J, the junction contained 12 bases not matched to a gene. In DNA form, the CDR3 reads TGCGCCAGCGGATATGAGGCGGGAGGGCTTCAAGAGACCCAGTACTTC. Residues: CASGYEAGGLQETQYF.

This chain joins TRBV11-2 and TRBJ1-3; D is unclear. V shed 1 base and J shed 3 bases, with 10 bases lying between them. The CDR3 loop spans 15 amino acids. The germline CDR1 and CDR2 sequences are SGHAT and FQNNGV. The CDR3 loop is CASSLVGTVGNTIYF. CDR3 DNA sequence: TGTGCCAGCAGCTTAGTAGGCACGGTTGGAAACACCATATATTTT.

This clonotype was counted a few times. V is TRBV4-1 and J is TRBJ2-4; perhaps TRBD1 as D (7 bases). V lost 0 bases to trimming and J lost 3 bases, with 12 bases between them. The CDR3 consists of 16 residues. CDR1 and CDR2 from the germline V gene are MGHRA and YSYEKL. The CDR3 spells CASSQDQGGVKNIQYF. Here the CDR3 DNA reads TGCGCCAGCAGCCAAGACCAGGGGGGAGTCAAAAACATTCAGTACTTC.

CDR3 sequence (DNA): TGTGCCAGCAGCACGGGTACAGGGCGTCCATCTGGGGCCAACGTCCTGACTTTC. This sequence encodes CASSTGTGRPSGANVLTF. V and J are TRBV9 and TRBJ2-6; a possible D gene is TRBD1 (6 bases). Germline V gene data show CDR1 as SGDLS and CDR2 as YYNGEE. V lost 4 bases to trimming and J lost 1 base, with 18 bases between them. The CDR3 loop spans 18 amino acids.

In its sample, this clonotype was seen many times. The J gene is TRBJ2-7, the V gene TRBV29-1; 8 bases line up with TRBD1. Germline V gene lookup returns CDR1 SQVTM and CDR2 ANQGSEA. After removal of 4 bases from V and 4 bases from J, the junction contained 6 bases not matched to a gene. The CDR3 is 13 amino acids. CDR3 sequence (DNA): TGCAGCGTTGCAGGGGGCAGCGTGTACGAGCAGTACTTC. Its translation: CSVAGGSVYEQYF.

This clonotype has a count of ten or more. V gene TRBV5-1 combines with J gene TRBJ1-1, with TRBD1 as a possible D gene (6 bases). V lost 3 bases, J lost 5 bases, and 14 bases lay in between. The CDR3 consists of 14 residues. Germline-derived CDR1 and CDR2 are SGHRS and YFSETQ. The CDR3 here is CASSSLGGGTEAFF. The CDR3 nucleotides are TGCGCCAGCAGCTCCCTTGGAGGGGGGACTGAAGCTTTCTTT.

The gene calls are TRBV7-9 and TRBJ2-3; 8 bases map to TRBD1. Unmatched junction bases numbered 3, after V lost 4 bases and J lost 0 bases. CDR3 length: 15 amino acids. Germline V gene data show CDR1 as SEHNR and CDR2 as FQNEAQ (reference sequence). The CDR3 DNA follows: TGTGCCAGCAGCTGGACAGGGACTAGCACAGATACGCAGTATTTT. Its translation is CASSWTGTSTDTQYF.

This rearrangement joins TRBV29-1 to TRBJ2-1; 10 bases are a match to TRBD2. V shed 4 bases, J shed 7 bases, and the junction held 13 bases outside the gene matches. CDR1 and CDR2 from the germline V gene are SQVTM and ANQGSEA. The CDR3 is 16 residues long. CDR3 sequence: CSVVGQAGGRRNEQFF. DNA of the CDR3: TGCAGCGTTGTTGGTCAAGCGGGGGGGCGAAGGAATGAGCAGTTCTTC.

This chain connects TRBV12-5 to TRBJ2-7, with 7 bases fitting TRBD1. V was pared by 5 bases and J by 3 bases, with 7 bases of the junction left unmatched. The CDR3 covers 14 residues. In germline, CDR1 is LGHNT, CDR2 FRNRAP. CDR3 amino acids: CASGTGQTFYEQYF. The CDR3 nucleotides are TGTGCTAGTGGTACGGGACAGACTTTCTACGAGCAGTACTTC.

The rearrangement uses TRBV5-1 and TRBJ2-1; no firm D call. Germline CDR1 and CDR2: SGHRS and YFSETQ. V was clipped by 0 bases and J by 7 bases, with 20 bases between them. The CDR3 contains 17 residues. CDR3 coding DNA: TGCGCCAGCAGCTTGGTTAGTCAGGACGTAGGATCTAATGAGCAGTTCTTC. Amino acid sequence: CASSLVSQDVGSNEQFF.

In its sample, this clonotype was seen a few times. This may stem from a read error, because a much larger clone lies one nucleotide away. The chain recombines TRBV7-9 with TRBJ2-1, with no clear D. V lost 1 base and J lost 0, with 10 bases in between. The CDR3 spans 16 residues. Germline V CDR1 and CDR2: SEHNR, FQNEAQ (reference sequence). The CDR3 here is CASSLGSRGSYNEQFF. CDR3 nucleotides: TGTGCCAGCAGCTTAGGGTCGAGAGGCTCCTACAATGAGCAGTTCTTC.

The DNA for the CDR3 is TGTGCCAGCACGAACCCCTACAATGAGCAGTTCTTC. Translation gives CASTNPYNEQFF. V and J are TRBV6-1 and TRBJ2-1; D is uncertain. The germline gives CDR1 MNHNS, CDR2 SASEGT. Trimming took 7 bases from V and 2 from J, leaving 6 bases between them. The CDR3 has 12 amino acids.

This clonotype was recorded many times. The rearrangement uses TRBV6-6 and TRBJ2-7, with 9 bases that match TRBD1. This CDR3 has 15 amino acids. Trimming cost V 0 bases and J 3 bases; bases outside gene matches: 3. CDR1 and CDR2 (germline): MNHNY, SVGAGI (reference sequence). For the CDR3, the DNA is TGTGCCAGCAGTTACTCGCGGGGACAGGGCTACGAGCAGTACTTC. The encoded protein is CASSYSRGQGYEQYF.

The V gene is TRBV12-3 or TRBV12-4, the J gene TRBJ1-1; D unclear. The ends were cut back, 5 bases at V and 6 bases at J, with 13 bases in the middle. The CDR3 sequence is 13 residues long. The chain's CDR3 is CASSLLGGAEAFF. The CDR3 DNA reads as TGTGCCAGCAGTCTTCTGGGTGGGGCTGAAGCTTTCTTT.

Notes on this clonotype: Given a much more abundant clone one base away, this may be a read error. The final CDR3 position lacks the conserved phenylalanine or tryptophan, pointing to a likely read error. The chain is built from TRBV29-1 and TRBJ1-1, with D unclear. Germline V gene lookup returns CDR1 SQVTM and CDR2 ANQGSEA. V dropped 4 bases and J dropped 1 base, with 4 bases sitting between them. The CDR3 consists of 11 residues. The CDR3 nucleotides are TGCAGCGTTGGAAGGAACACTGAAGCTTTCTCT. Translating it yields CSVGRNTEAFS.

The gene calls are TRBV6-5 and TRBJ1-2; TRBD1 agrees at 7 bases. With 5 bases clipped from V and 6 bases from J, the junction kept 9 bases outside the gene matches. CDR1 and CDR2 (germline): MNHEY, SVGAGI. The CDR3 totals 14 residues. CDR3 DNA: TGTGCCAGCAGTAACGTGCGGGACAGTCATGGCTACACCTTC. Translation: CASSNVRDSHGYTF.

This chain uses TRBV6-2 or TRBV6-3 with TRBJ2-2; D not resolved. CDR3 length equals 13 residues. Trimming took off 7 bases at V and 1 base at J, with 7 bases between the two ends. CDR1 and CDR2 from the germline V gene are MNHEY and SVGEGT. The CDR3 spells CASKDGNTGELFF. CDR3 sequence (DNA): TGTGCCAGCAAAGACGGGAACACCGGGGAGCTGTTTTTT.

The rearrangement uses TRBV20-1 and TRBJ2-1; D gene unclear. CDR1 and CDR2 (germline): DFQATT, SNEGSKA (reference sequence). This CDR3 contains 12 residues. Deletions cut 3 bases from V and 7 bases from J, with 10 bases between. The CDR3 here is CSARVQRNEQFF. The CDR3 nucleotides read TGCAGTGCTAGGGTCCAGCGTAATGAGCAGTTCTTC.

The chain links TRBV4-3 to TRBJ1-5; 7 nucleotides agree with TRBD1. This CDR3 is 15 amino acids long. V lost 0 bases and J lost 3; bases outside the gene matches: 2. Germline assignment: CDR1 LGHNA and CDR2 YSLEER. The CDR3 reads CASSQETGSNQPQHF. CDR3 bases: TGCGCCAGCAGCCAAGAGACAGGGTCCAATCAGCCCCAGCATTTT.

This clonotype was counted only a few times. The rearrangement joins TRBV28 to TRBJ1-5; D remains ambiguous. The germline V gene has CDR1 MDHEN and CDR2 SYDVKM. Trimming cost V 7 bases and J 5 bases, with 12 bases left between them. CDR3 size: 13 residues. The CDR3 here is CASTAFGDQPQHF. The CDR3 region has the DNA TGTGCCAGCACCGCGTTCGGGGATCAGCCCCAGCATTTT. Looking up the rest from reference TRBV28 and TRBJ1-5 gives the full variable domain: DVKVTQSSRYLVKRTGEKVFLECVQDMDHENMFWYRQDPGLGLRLIYFSYDVKMKEKGDIPEGYSVSREKKERFSLILESASTNQTSMYLCASTAFGDQPQHFGDGTRLSIL.

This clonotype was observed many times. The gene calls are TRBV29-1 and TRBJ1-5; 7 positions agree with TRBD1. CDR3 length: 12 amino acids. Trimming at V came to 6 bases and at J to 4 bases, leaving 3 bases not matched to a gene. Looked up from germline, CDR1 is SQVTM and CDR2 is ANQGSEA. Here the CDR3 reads CSVRQGNQPQHF. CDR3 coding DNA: TGCAGCGTCAGACAGGGAAATCAGCCCCAGCATTTT.

CDR3 residues: CASSSHHEQYF. The CDR3 nucleotides read TGTGCCAGCAGCTCACATCACGAGCAGTACTTC. The J gene is TRBJ2-7, the V gene TRBV11-3; D uncertain. The CDR3 is 11 amino acids. From germline, CDR1 is SGHNT and CDR2 YENEEA. Trimming took off 4 bases at V and 5 bases at J, with 6 bases between the two ends.

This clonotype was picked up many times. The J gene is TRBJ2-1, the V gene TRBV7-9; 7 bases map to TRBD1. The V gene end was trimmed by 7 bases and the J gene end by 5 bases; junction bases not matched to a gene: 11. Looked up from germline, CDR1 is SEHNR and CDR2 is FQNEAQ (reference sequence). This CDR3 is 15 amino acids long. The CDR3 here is CASTPRGQQNNEQFF. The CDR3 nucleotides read TGTGCCAGCACACCTAGGGGACAGCAAAACAATGAGCAGTTCTTC.